Below, one TCR beta chain is given with its context. This receptor's antigen is unknown. Per-base quality was not reported, and no clone a single base away is much larger than it. The sample's time point, from its label and the paper: baseline before first vaccination. Vaccinee samples came from UK trials COV001 and COV002, including a single-blind randomized controlled phase 2/3 trial of AZD1222 (ChAdOx1 nCoV-19) in healthy adults. For TCRbeta chain sequencing, PBMC samples from trial participants were taken at day 0 and at day 28 after the second dose. The CDR3 runs 13 residues from the cysteine to the phenylalanine. Only the CDR3 region is kept as DNA, spanning 39 bases read in frame from base 1. The trim is 3 bases for V and 5 bases for J, with a gap of 10 bases between the germline ends. The data belong to a study of T cell responses to AZD1222 COVID-19 vaccine (dated by TCRdb to the early 2020s). Study-wide context: AZD1222 recipients given second doses at about 4 weeks or at about 12 weeks were pooled, since spike-specific TCR depth and breadth were not found to differ between the two schedules. TCR sequencing was performed for fewer than 250 trial participants, of whom some 200 were given two doses of AZD1222 and approximately 25 were given two doses of MenACWY control vaccine. Trial participants were enrolled by age into subgroups of 18-55, 56-69 and 70-plus years, and around 150, 29 and 61 TCR-sequenced participants, respectively, were included in these subgroups.

General findings and caveats noted by the study authors: Conclusions about previously exposed vaccinees were limited because only five to seven AZD1222 recipients were SARS-CoV-2 seropositive at baseline. Participants were mostly white British and included more females than males, and it was suggested by the authors that clonal diversity may have been underestimated. Epitopes outside the regions mutated in the B.1.351 and B.1.1.7 variants were reportedly recognized by nearly half of the unique spike-specific TCRs. A significant rise in spike-specific TCR breadth and depth was observed after two AZD1222 doses relative to day 0 and relative to MenACWY recipients. The 56-69-year group was small, and its depth increase did not reach significance, likely because of low power. CD4 TCRs associated with the vaccine covered the entire spike protein, and the dominant responses were in regions 160-218 and 743-854. Because no samples from the day 14 peak response were available, repertoires could be characterized only after the peak T cell response.

The CDR3 regions of human TCRbeta chains were analyzed by immunosequencing. In the authors' own workflow: TCRs in the repertoires were compared against a reference library of SARS-CoV-2-specific TCRs that had been generated with the MIRA antigen-specificity platform. Breadth was defined as the fraction of unique TCRs that were SARS-CoV-2-associated. Depth was defined as the fraction of total T cells that were SARS-CoV-2-associated. Using the MIRA data, every spike-specific TCR was mapped to the spike region that the TCR reacted to and assigned to either a CD4 or a CD8 class. Log10-transformed breadth and depth values were compared by one-way ANOVA with Sidak's multiple comparisons tests. TCRdb re-hosts the immuneACCESS table, in-frame sequences only. Its copies lack some clones; in the studies checked, an unresolved V gene accounts for under half of them, and the cause for the rest is not known. D and trimming come from the DNA, and the V and J calls and clone size come from that table. The sample yields around 160,000 clones; roughly nine tenths were counted once. The top ten hold 1.1% to 1.5% of the sample.

The clonotype was recovered from an adult in good health. The chain couples TRBV12-3 or TRBV12-4 to TRBJ1-1; no D gene is confidently identified. Sequenced material: peripheral blood, taken on day 0 of AZD1222 vaccination. The DNA reads as follows: TGTGCCAGCAGTTTCCTCCTCGAAACTGAAGCTTTCTTT. This gives the protein CASSFLLETEAFF.